These T cell receptor beta chains were read from a single sample in a study of blood T cell repertoires in COVID-19. Sequenced by immunoSEQ multiplex PCR; TCRdb stores in-frame clones only, minus some. The table includes approximately 210,000 clones, roughly 91% detected once. The specimen was PBMCs or T cells enriched from blood (not recorded which). The receptors were gathered from a man between 25 and 39 years old in a cohort exposed to, infected with or recovered from COVID-19 (not recorded which). Each CDR3 is given with its conserved first and last residue. D genes are given only for firm matches. Size values are once, few and many counts, or a class for expanded clones, and some rows have none.

d_call: NA
v_call: TRBV25-1
j_call: TRBJ2-7
clone_size: NA
cdr3_aa: CASSDKGGNEQYF
cdr3_nt: TGTGCCAGCAGTGACAAAGGAGGGAACGAGCAGTACTTC

d_call: TRBD2
v_call: TRBV11-2
j_call: TRBJ2-7
clone_size: NA
cdr3_aa: CASSRTSGSYEQYF
cdr3_nt: TGTGCCAGCAGCAGGACTAGCGGGAGCTACGAGCAGTACTTC

d_call: TRBD2
v_call: TRBV11-3
j_call: TRBJ2-1
clone_size: NA
cdr3_aa: CASSSRTSGDNEQFF
cdr3_nt: TGTGCCAGCAGCTCGAGGACTAGCGGAGACAATGAGCAGTTCTTC

d_call: NA
v_call: TRBV19
j_call: TRBJ1-4
clone_size: NA
cdr3_aa: CASSIPLGGELFF
cdr3_nt: TGTGCCAGTAGTATCCCTTTGGGAGGGGAACTGTTTTTT

d_call: TRBD1
v_call: TRBV6-1
j_call: TRBJ1-2
clone_size: NA
cdr3_aa: CASSEEDRERDGYTF
cdr3_nt: TGTGCCAGCAGTGAAGAGGACAGGGAGAGGGATGGCTACACCTTC

d_call: TRBD2
v_call: TRBV18
j_call: TRBJ2-1
clone_size: NA
cdr3_aa: CASSSYSWTSGRFSEQFF
cdr3_nt: TGTGCCAGCTCATCATACAGTTGGACTAGCGGGAGGTTCAGTGAGCAGTTCTTC

d_call: NA
v_call: TRBV28
j_call: TRBJ1-2
clone_size: NA
cdr3_aa: CASSSRGNYGYTF
cdr3_nt: TGTGCCAGCAGTTCCAGGGGCAACTATGGCTACACCTTC

d_call: NA
v_call: TRBV5-8
j_call: TRBJ2-2
clone_size: NA
cdr3_aa: CASRSDSGLNTGELFF
cdr3_nt: TGTGCCAGCAGATCGGACAGTGGTCTAAACACCGGGGAGCTGTTTTTT

d_call: TRBD2
v_call: TRBV7-3
j_call: TRBJ2-1
clone_size: NA
cdr3_aa: CASSLIAGTSGREHEQFF
cdr3_nt: TGTGCCAGCAGCTTAATTGCCGGGACTAGCGGGAGAGAGCATGAGCAGTTCTTC

d_call: TRBD1
v_call: TRBV6-5
j_call: TRBJ1-1
clone_size: NA
cdr3_aa: CASIPPDRRYAFF
cdr3_nt: TGTGCCAGCATTCCGCCGGACAGGCGGTATGCTTTCTTT

d_call: TRBD1
v_call: TRBV18
j_call: TRBJ2-3
clone_size: NA
cdr3_aa: CASSPPGRGTDTQYF
cdr3_nt: TGTGCCAGCTCACCACCGGGCAGGGGGACAGATACGCAGTATTTT

d_call: TRBD2
v_call: TRBV5-1
j_call: TRBJ2-1
clone_size: once
cdr3_aa: CASSYGTRGVSYNEQFF
cdr3_nt: TGCGCCAGCAGCTATGGGACTAGGGGGGTCTCCTACAATGAGCAGTTCTTC

d_call: NA
v_call: TRBV28
j_call: TRBJ1-3
clone_size: NA
cdr3_aa: CASSPQGGSGNTIYF
cdr3_nt: TGTGCCAGCAGCCCACAGGGTGGATCTGGAAACACCATATATTTT

d_call: TRBD2
v_call: TRBV7-9
j_call: TRBJ2-1
clone_size: few
cdr3_aa: CASSLVASGTYNEQFF
cdr3_nt: TGTGCCAGCAGCTTAGTGGCTAGCGGGACCTACAATGAGCAGTTCTTC

d_call: NA
v_call: TRBV28
j_call: TRBJ1-2
clone_size: NA
cdr3_aa: CASSSGSYGYTF
cdr3_nt: TGTGCCAGCAGTTCGGGGAGCTATGGCTACACCTTC

d_call: TRBD2
v_call: TRBV6-4
j_call: TRBJ2-7
clone_size: NA
cdr3_aa: CASLTSGSHKTQYF
cdr3_nt: TGTGCCAGCCTCACTAGCGGGAGCCACAAGACACAGTACTTC

d_call: NA
v_call: TRBV10-3
j_call: TRBJ2-3
clone_size: NA
cdr3_aa: CAISDEDNTDTQYF
cdr3_nt: TGTGCCATCAGTGACGAGGACAACACAGATACGCAGTATTTT

d_call: NA
v_call: TRBV9
j_call: TRBJ1-2
clone_size: NA
cdr3_aa: CASSVAGDGYTF
cdr3_nt: TGTGCCAGCAGCGTGGCAGGGGACGGCTACACCTTC

d_call: NA
v_call: TRBV5-1
j_call: TRBJ2-6
clone_size: NA
cdr3_aa: CASSLEISRRANVLTF
cdr3_nt: TGCGCCAGCAGCTTGGAGATTTCTAGGAGGGCCAACGTCCTGACTTTC

d_call: NA
v_call: TRBV29-1
j_call: TRBJ2-1
clone_size: NA
cdr3_aa: CSVDPRGSYNEQFF
cdr3_nt: TGCAGCGTTGATCCCCGGGGCTCCTACAATGAGCAGTTCTTC

d_call: TRBD1
v_call: TRBV4-1
j_call: TRBJ2-5
clone_size: NA
cdr3_aa: CASSQETPRDRGATQYF
cdr3_nt: TGCGCCAGCAGCCAAGAAACCCCCCGGGACAGGGGAGCGACCCAGTACTTC

d_call: NA
v_call: TRBV29-1
j_call: TRBJ2-1
clone_size: NA
cdr3_aa: CSVGSSTGIYNEQFF
cdr3_nt: TGCAGCGTGGGCTCGTCCACCGGGATTTACAATGAGCAGTTCTTC

d_call: NA
v_call: TRBV3-1/TRBV3-2
j_call: TRBJ1-1
clone_size: NA
cdr3_aa: CASSKREGGTEAFF
cdr3_nt: TGTGCCAGCAGCAAAAGGGAGGGGGGGACTGAAGCTTTCTTT

d_call: NA
v_call: TRBV9
j_call: TRBJ1-2
clone_size: NA
cdr3_aa: CASSGHIIYGYTF
cdr3_nt: TGTGCCAGCAGCGGACATATCATCTATGGCTACACCTTC

d_call: NA
v_call: TRBV5-6
j_call: TRBJ2-3
clone_size: NA
cdr3_aa: CASSSNRDNTDTQYF
cdr3_nt: TGTGCCAGCAGCTCGAACCGGGATAACACAGATACGCAGTATTTT

d_call: TRBD2
v_call: TRBV4-1
j_call: TRBJ2-7
clone_size: NA
cdr3_aa: CASSPTSTHLLSGRAYEQYF
cdr3_nt: TGCGCCAGCAGCCCCACCTCAACCCACCTACTAAGCGGGAGGGCGTACGAGCAGTACTTC

d_call: TRBD2
v_call: TRBV27
j_call: TRBJ2-7
clone_size: NA
cdr3_aa: CASSSGSSYEQYF
cdr3_nt: TGTGCCAGCAGTAGCGGGAGCTCCTACGAGCAGTACTTC

d_call: TRBD2
v_call: TRBV27
j_call: TRBJ2-7
clone_size: NA
cdr3_aa: CASSSLLAGNEQYF
cdr3_nt: TGTGCCAGCAGTTCCTTACTAGCGGGAAACGAGCAGTACTTC

d_call: TRBD1
v_call: TRBV5-1
j_call: TRBJ1-2
clone_size: NA
cdr3_aa: CASRSVGGADYGYTF
cdr3_nt: TGCGCCAGCAGAAGCGTAGGGGGCGCGGACTATGGCTACACCTTC

d_call: NA
v_call: TRBV28
j_call: TRBJ1-2
clone_size: NA
cdr3_aa: CASSLYQGPGMHWGYTF
cdr3_nt: TGTGCCAGCAGTTTATATCAGGGGCCGGGCATGCACTGGGGCTACACCTTC

d_call: TRBD2
v_call: TRBV11-1
j_call: TRBJ2-7
clone_size: NA
cdr3_aa: CASSLEAGFIYEQYF
cdr3_nt: TGTGCCAGCAGCTTGGAAGCGGGATTCATATACGAGCAGTACTTC

d_call: TRBD2
v_call: TRBV19
j_call: TRBJ2-1
clone_size: NA
cdr3_aa: CASSIRLSGTSGRSYNEQFF
cdr3_nt: TGTGCCAGTAGTATCCGCCTCTCCGGGACTAGCGGGAGATCCTACAATGAGCAGTTCTTC

d_call: TRBD1
v_call: TRBV27
j_call: TRBJ1-5
clone_size: NA
cdr3_aa: CASGLRDRPNQPQHF
cdr3_nt: TGTGCCAGCGGGTTAAGGGACAGGCCTAATCAGCCCCAGCATTTT

d_call: TRBD2
v_call: TRBV7-3
j_call: TRBJ2-7
clone_size: NA
cdr3_aa: CASSPTSGSYEQYF
cdr3_nt: TGTGCCAGCAGCCCGACTAGCGGCTCCTACGAGCAGTACTTC

d_call: NA
v_call: TRBV28
j_call: TRBJ1-1
clone_size: once
cdr3_aa: CASSFGAGRGGTEAFF
cdr3_nt: TGTGCCAGCAGTTTTGGTGCAGGGCGGGGGGGCACTGAAGCTTTCTTT

d_call: NA
v_call: TRBV11-2
j_call: TRBJ1-1
clone_size: NA
cdr3_aa: CASNLGGIAEAFF
cdr3_nt: TGTGCCAGCAATTTAGGGGGTATCGCTGAAGCTTTCTTT

d_call: NA
v_call: TRBV24-1
j_call: TRBJ1-1
clone_size: NA
cdr3_aa: CATSETGHPAEAFF
cdr3_nt: TGTGCCACCAGTGAAACGGGACACCCTGCTGAAGCTTTCTTT

d_call: NA
v_call: TRBV10-1
j_call: TRBJ2-7
clone_size: NA
cdr3_aa: CASSEEETYEQYF
cdr3_nt: TGCGCCAGCAGTGAGGAGGAAACCTACGAGCAGTACTTC

d_call: NA
v_call: TRBV5-1
j_call: TRBJ2-6
clone_size: NA
cdr3_aa: CASSPAGSGANVLTF
cdr3_nt: TGCGCCAGCAGCCCTGCAGGGTCGGGGGCCAACGTCCTGACTTTC

d_call: TRBD1
v_call: TRBV6-5
j_call: TRBJ1-5
clone_size: NA
cdr3_aa: CASSLGQYSGQPQHF
cdr3_nt: TGTGCCAGCAGTCTGGGACAGTATTCCGGTCAGCCCCAGCATTTT